These 15 T cell receptor beta chains came from one sample sequenced in a study of monozygotic twins with inflammatory bowel disease. TCRdb reprocessed the 5' RACE reads and keeps a single row for each CDR3 protein, giving no DNA. The repertoire table contains 200,000 to 250,000 distinct CDR3 sequences. The source material was blood. Receptors originate from a human donor with ulcerative colitis or Crohn's disease, or a healthy co-twin of an affected twin (not recorded which).

The gene calls are TRBV12-3 or TRBV12-4 and TRBJ2-7. CDR3 length: 15 residues. Here the CDR3 reads CASSPTADLAYEQYF.

The rearrangement links TRBV15 to TRBJ2-1; TCRdb proposes TRBD2, but this gene call is untestable without DNA. The CDR3 has 17 amino acids. CDR1 and CDR2 (germline): LNHNV, YYDKDF (reference sequence). CDR3 protein: CATSRGPLGGGRNEQFF.

V is TRBV5-1 and J is TRBJ1-4; TCRdb proposes TRBD1, but this gene call is untestable without DNA. The CDR3 spans 16 residues. The germline V gene encodes CDR1 SGHRS and CDR2 YFSETQ. CDR3 sequence reads: CASSLVLGQTNEKLFF.

This chain joins TRBV7-6 and TRBJ1-2; TCRdb designates TRBD1, a call that cannot be tested without DNA. CDR1 is SGHVS and CDR2 is FNYEAQ in the germline V gene. The CDR3 consists of 17 residues. CDR3 residues: CASSLSTRGQLNYGYTF.

This chain uses TRBV5-1 with TRBJ2-5; the TCRdb D gene call, TRBD1, has no DNA to confirm it. CDR3 length: 14 residues. Germline CDR1 reads SGHRS; CDR2 reads YFSETQ. The CDR3 loop is CASSLGHWGETQYF.

This chain links TRBV20-1 with TRBJ2-1. The CDR3 length is 15 residues. Germline-derived CDR1 and CDR2 are DFQATT and SNEGSKA (reference sequence). The CDR3 reads CSARAGRISYNEQFF.

This sequence joins TRBV24-1 and TRBJ2-3; TCRdb's D call of TRBD2 is untestable without DNA. The CDR3 has 13 amino acids. CDR1 is KGHDR, CDR2 SFDVKD, per germline. CDR3 in amino acids: CATRGSGRDTQYF.

The chain couples TRBV5-1 to TRBJ2-1; TCRdb outputs TRBD1, but without DNA this stays unchecked. The germline V gene encodes CDR1 SGHRS and CDR2 YFSETQ. The length of the CDR3 is 15 residues. The CDR3 protein is CASSGGQGDNNEQFF.

V usage is TRBV20-1 and J usage is TRBJ1-6; TCRdb selects TRBD1, and the lack of DNA leaves this call unchecked. CDR1 is DFQATT, CDR2 SNEGSKA, per germline (reference sequence). The CDR3 extends over 16 amino acids. Here the CDR3 reads CSASKGQGIAGSPLHF.

This chain links TRBV12-3 or TRBV12-4 with TRBJ2-7; TCRdb selects TRBD1, and the lack of DNA leaves this call unchecked. The CDR3 runs to 15 residues. The chain's CDR3 is CASSFVGGSRYEQYF.

This rearrangement joins TRBV4-3 to TRBJ2-5. The CDR3 is 15 residues long. Germline values: CDR1 LGHNA, CDR2 YSLEER. CDR3 loop: CASSQDRGNQETQYF.

The chain couples TRBV11-3 to TRBJ2-3; no DNA is available, so the TRBD1 call from TCRdb remains unchecked. This CDR3 spans 14 amino acids. Germline loops: CDR1 SGHNT, CDR2 YENEEA. The CDR3 spells CASSRDSDTDTQYF. The entire variable domain, with the rest obtained from reference TRBV11-3 and TRBJ2-3, is as follows: EAGVVQSPRYKIIEKKQPVAFWCNPISGHNTLYWYLQNLGQGPELLIRYENEEAVDDSQLPKDRFSAERLKGVDSTLKIQPAELGDSAVYLCASSRDSDTDTQYFGPGTRLTVL.

The J gene is TRBJ2-4, the V gene TRBV4-2; with no DNA, the TCRdb D assignment of TRBD2 cannot be verified. This CDR3 is built from 17 residues. Per the germline V gene, CDR1 is LGHNA and CDR2 is YNFKEQ. The CDR3 loop is CASSQDPAGGVKNIQYF.

The rearrangement joins TRBV5-1 to TRBJ1-6. CDR1 is SGHRS, CDR2 YFSETQ, per germline. The CDR3 extends over 15 amino acids. The CDR3 loop reads CASSLTGPPGSPLHF.

J is TRBJ2-1 and V is TRBV24-1; TCRdb picks TRBD1, but there is no DNA to check that call. Germline CDR1 is KGHDR and CDR2 is SFDVKD. The CDR3 contains 13 residues. This CDR3 is CATSGGTYNEQFF.